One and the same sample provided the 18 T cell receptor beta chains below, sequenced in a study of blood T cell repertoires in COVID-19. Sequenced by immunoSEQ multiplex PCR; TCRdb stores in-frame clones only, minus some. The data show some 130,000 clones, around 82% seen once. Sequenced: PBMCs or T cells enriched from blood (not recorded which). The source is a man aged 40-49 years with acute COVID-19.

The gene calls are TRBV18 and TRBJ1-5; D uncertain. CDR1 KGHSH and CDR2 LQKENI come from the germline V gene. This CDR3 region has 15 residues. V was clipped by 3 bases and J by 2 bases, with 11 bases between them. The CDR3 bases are TGTGCCAGCTCACCGTCAGGCGAAGGCAATCAGCCCCAGCATTTT. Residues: CASSPSGEGNQPQHF.

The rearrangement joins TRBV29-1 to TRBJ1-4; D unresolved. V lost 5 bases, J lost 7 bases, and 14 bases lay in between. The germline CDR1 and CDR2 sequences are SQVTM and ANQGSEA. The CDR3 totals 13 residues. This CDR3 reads CSVIAGSGEKLFF. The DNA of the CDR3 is TGCAGCGTTATCGCGGGGTCGGGTGAAAAACTGTTTTTT.

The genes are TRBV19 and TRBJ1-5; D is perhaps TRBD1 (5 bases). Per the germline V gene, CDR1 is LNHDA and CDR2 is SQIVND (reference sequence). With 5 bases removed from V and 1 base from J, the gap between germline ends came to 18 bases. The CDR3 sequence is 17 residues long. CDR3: CASSPSEGPGSNQPQHF. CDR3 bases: TGTGCCAGTAGTCCGTCGGAGGGGCCAGGGAGCAATCAGCCCCAGCATTTT.

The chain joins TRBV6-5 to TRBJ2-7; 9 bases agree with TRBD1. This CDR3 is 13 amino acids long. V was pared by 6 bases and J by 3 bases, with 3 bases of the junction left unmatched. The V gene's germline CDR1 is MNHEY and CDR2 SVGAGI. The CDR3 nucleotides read TGTGCCAGCAGGACAGGGGGACGCTACGAGCAGTACTTC. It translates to CASRTGGRYEQYF.

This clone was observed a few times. The CDR3 region has the DNA TGTGCCAGCAGCGTAGCTGGACAGATGAACACTGAAGCTTTCTTT. Translation gives CASSVAGQMNTEAFF. This rearrangement joins TRBV9 to TRBJ1-1, with a possible D match to TRBD1 (6 bases). V was pared by 0 bases and J by 0 bases, with 9 bases between. The CDR3 covers 15 residues. The germline CDR1 and CDR2 sequences are SGDLS and YYNGEE.

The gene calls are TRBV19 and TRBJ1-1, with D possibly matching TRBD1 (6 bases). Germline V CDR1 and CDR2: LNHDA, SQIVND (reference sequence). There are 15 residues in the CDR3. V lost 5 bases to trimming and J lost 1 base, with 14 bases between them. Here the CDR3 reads CASSGLTGENTEAFF. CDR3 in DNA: TGTGCCAGTAGTGGATTGACAGGCGAGAACACTGAAGCTTTCTTT.

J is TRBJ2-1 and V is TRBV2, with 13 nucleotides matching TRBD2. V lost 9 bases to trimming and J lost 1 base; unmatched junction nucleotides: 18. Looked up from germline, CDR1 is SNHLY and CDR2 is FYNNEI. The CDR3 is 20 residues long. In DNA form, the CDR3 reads TGTGCCAGTGACAGGGTGTCGGGACTAGCGGGACCGATATCCTACAATGAGCAGTTCTTC. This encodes CASDRVSGLAGPISYNEQFF. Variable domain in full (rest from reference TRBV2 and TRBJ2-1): EPEVTQTPSHQVTQMGQEVILRCVPISNHLYFYWYRQILGQKVEFLVSFYNNEISEKSEIFDDQFSVERPDGSNFTLKIRSTKLEDSAMYFCASDRVSGLAGPISYNEQFFGPGTRLTVL.

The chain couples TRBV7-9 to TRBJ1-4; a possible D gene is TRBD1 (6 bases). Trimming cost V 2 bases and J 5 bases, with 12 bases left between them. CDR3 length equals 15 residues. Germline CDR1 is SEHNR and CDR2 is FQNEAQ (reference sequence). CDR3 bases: TGTGCCAGCAGCTTAAATCCCGACAGGAATGAAAAACTGTTTTTT. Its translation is CASSLNPDRNEKLFF.

The CDR3, as DNA: TGCGCCAGCAACCCCGAGGGGGATGGCAACAATGAGCAGTTCTTC. Protein: CASNPEGDGNNEQFF. This chain links TRBV10-2 with TRBJ2-1; D may be TRBD1 (6 bases). Looked up from germline, CDR1 is WSHSY and CDR2 is SAAADI. Trimming left V 7 bases short and J 5 bases short, with 18 bases between. The length of the CDR3 is 15 residues.

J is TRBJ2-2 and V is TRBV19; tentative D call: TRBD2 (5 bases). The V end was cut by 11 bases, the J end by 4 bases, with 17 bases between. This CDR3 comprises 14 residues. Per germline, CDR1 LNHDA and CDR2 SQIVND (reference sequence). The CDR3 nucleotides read TGTGCCTGCCGCAGGTACGCGGGCACCGGGGAGCTGTTTTTT. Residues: CACRRYAGTGELFF.

The CDR3 region is CASSTSGIYNEQFF. The CDR3 region has the DNA TGTGCCAGCAGCACTAGCGGGATTTACAATGAGCAGTTCTTC. V gene TRBV11-2 combines with J gene TRBJ2-1; 10 bases agree with TRBD2. The CDR3 totals 14 residues. J was trimmed by 4 bases and V by 5 bases; bases with no gene match: 2. Germline CDR1 is SGHAT and CDR2 is FQNNGV.

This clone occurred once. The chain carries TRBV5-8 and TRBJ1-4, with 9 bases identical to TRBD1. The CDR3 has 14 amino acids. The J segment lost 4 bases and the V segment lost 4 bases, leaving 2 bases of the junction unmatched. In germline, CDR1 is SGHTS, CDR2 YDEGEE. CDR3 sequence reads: CASSRQGVNEKLFF. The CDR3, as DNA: TGTGCCAGCAGCCGACAGGGGGTTAATGAAAAACTGTTTTTT.

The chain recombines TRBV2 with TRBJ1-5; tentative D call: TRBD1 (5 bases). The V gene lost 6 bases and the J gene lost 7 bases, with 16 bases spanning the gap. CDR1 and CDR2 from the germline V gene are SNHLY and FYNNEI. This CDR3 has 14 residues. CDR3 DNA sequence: TGTGCCAGCAGCGAGGCAGGGTTCAGGCAGCCCCAGCATTTT. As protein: CASSEAGFRQPQHF.

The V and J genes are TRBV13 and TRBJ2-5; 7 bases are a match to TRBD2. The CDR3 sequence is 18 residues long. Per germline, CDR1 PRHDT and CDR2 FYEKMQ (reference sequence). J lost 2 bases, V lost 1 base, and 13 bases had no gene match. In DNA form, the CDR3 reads TGTGCCAGCAGCTTAGCGTCCGGGCTAGCGGAGGGGCAAGAGACCCAGTACTTC. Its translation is CASSLASGLAEGQETQYF.

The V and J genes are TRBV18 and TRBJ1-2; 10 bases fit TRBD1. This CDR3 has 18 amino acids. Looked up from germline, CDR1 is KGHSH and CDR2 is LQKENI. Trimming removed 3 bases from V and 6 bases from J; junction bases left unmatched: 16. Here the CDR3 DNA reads TGTGCCAGCTCACCGGACCTGGGGGGACAGGGGCAAAGGGATGGCTACACCTTC. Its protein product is CASSPDLGGQGQRDGYTF.

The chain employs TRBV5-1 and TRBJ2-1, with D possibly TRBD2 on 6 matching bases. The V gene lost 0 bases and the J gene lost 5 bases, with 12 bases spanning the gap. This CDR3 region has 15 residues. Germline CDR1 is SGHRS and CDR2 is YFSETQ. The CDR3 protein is CASSLVQEGNNEQFF. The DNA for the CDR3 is TGCGCCAGCAGCTTGGTCCAGGAGGGAAACAATGAGCAGTTCTTC.

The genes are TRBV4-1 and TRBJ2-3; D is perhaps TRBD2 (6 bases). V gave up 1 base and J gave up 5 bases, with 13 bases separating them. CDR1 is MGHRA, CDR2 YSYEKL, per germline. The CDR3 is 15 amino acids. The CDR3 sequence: CASSQVGTAGDTQYF. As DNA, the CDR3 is TGCGCCAGCAGCCAAGTGGGAACAGCGGGAGATACGCAGTATTTT.

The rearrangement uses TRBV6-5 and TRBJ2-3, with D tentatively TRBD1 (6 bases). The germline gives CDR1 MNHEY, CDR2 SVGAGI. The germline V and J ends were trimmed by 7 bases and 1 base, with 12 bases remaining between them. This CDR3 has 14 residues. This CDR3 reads CASKGGAGTDTQYF. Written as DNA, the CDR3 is TGTGCCAGCAAAGGGGGAGCGGGCACAGATACGCAGTATTTT.